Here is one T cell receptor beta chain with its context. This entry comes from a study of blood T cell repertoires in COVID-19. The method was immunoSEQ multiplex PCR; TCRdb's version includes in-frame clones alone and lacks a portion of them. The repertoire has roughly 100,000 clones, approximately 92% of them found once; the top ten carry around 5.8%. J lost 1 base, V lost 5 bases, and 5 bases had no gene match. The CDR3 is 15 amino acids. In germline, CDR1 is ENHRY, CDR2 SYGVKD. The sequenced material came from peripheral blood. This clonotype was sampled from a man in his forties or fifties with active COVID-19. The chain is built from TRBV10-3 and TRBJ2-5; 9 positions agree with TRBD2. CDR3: CAISSKTSGQETQYF. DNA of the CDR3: TGTGCCATCAGTTCTAAGACTAGCGGCCAAGAGACCCAGTACTTC.